What follows are 21 T cell receptor beta chains derived from one specimen sequenced in a study of T cells in Graves' hyperthyroidism and ophthalmopathy. Amplified regions were TCR beta CDR3 sequences from RNA transcripts. The HTBI set primed first-round TCR CDR3 RT-PCR. One entry per CDR3 protein, called by TCRdb with MiXCR from the multiplex PCR reads. Of 300,000 to 500,000 distinct CDR3 sequences detected, 14% to 15% appear once; the ten largest clones hold around a third. Sequencing was done on a sample of blood. All receptors come from a young woman with Graves' hyperthyroidism.

This clonotype was seen more than once but under ten times. The genes are TRBV9 and TRBJ2-1; tentatively, D is TRBD1 (5 bases). The CDR3 consists of 15 residues. Per the germline V gene, CDR1 is SGDLS and CDR2 is YYNGEE. The V end was cut by 3 bases, the J end by 0 bases, with 10 bases between. CDR3 coding DNA: TGTGCCAGCAGCGCAGGGCACAGCTCCTACAATGAGCAGTTCTTC. This sequence encodes CASSAGHSSYNEQFF. The whole variable domain, filled in from reference TRBV9 and TRBJ2-1, reads DSGVTQTPKHLITATGQRVTLRCSPRSGDLSVYWYQQSLDQGLQFLIQYYNGEERAKGNILERFSAQQFPDLHSELNLSSLELGDSALYFCASSAGHSSYNEQFFGPGTRLTVL.

This clonotype was picked up many times. The J gene is TRBJ1-6, the V gene TRBV10-3; D gene uncertain. V dropped 3 bases and J dropped 9 bases, with 12 bases sitting between them. From germline, CDR1 is ENHRY and CDR2 SYGVKD. This CDR3 region has 14 residues. CDR3 sequence reads: CAISEPGRISPLHF. In DNA form, the CDR3 reads TGTGCCATCAGTGAACCAGGAAGGATTTCACCCCTCCACTTT.

This clonotype was seen repeatedly, ten times or more. J is TRBJ1-5 and V is TRBV28; 7 bases agree with TRBD1. The germline gives CDR1 MDHEN, CDR2 SYDVKM. J was trimmed by 5 bases and V by 6 bases; bases with no gene match: 13. The CDR3 is made up of 16 amino acids. For the CDR3, the DNA is TGTGCCAGCAGCCACAGACAGGGCATTCTTTATCAGCCCCAGCATTTT. Translated: CASSHRQGILYQPQHF.

This clonotype was detected a few times. The chain uses TRBV6-1 and TRBJ2-1; D may be TRBD1 or TRBD2 (5 bases each). The V end lost 1 base, the J end lost 14 bases, and 18 bases lay between the germline ends. There are 14 residues in the CDR3. Germline V gene sequence: CDR1 MNHNS, CDR2 SASEGT. The CDR3 spells CASSEGLRDPRKFF. CDR3 nucleotide sequence: TGTGCCAGCAGTGAAGGGCTCCGGGACCCCCGAAAGTTCTTC.

This clonotype was detected many times. The CDR3: CSARDPMTEETQYF. The CDR3 bases are TGCAGTGCTAGAGATCCCATGACAGAAGAGACCCAGTACTTC. The rearrangement links TRBV20-1 to TRBJ2-5; weak D call: TRBD1 (5 bases). The germline CDR1 and CDR2 sequences are DFQATT and SNEGSKA (reference sequence). V was cut by 0 bases and J by 3 bases, with 11 bases left in between. This CDR3 is built from 14 residues.

The chain employs TRBV9 and TRBJ1-3; D gene uncertain. Trimming stripped 0 bases from V and 4 bases from J, with 5 bases between. Germline V gene lookup returns CDR1 SGDLS and CDR2 YYNGEE. The CDR3 extends over 13 amino acids. This CDR3 reads CASSVGGGNTIYF. The CDR3 coding sequence is TGTGCCAGCAGCGTAGGAGGGGGAAACACCATATATTTT.

This clonotype was found many times. The genes are TRBV30 and TRBJ2-5; unclear D gene. This CDR3 has 14 residues. Trimming took off 5 bases at V and 2 bases at J, with 15 bases between the two ends. Germline CDR1 GTSNPN, CDR2 SVGIG (reference sequence). The CDR3 DNA sequence: TGTGCCTGGCACGAGTTCGGGCGACAAGAGACCCAGTACTTC. This encodes CAWHEFGRQETQYF.

This clonotype was counted at least ten times. The chain uses TRBV3-1 and TRBJ2-5; D perhaps matches TRBD2 (6 bases). This CDR3 spans 15 amino acids. Trimming removed 1 base from V and 5 bases from J, with 14 bases in between. The germline gives CDR1 LGHDT, CDR2 YNNKEL (reference sequence). The CDR3 spells CASSQVTSLVETQYF. In DNA, the CDR3 is TGTGCCAGCAGCCAAGTAACTAGCCTGGTGGAGACCCAGTACTTC.

The chain has TRBV10-3 and TRBJ2-3; D uncertain. From germline, CDR1 is ENHRY and CDR2 SYGVKD. V lost 2 bases, J lost 3 bases, and 9 bases lay in between. The CDR3 consists of 14 residues. This CDR3 reads CAISEGKGTDTQYF. In DNA, the CDR3 is TGTGCCATCAGTGAGGGGAAAGGGACAGATACGCAGTATTTT.

This clonotype occurred many times. The V and J genes are TRBV5-1 and TRBJ1-3; D is unresolved. Trimming stripped 4 bases from V and 0 bases from J, with 5 bases between. The CDR3 is made up of 13 amino acids. The germline CDR1 and CDR2 sequences are SGHRS and YFSETQ. The chain's CDR3 is CASSMNSGNTIYF. The CDR3 coding sequence is TGCGCCAGCAGCATGAACTCTGGAAACACCATATATTTT.

This clonotype appeared once. The chain joins TRBV10-3 to TRBJ2-2, with 10 bases fitting TRBD2. The CDR3 has 20 residues. Germline V lookup: CDR1 ENHRY, CDR2 SYGVKD. The trim removed 4 bases at V and 1 base at J, leaving 15 bases unmatched. The CDR3 loop is CAISGSGPSGRDWNTGELFF. For the CDR3, the DNA is TGTGCCATCAGTGGGTCTGGGCCTAGCGGGAGAGATTGGAACACCGGGGAGCTGTTTTTT.

This clonotype was detected many times. This chain's CDR3 is CASSLSANLLAGGVYEQFF. DNA of the CDR3: TGTGCCAGCAGTCTCTCCGCAAACCTTCTAGCGGGTGGGGTGTATGAGCAGTTCTTC. The chain links TRBV6-1 to TRBJ2-1; 8 bases match TRBD2. The germline V gene has CDR1 MNHNS and CDR2 SASEGT. The CDR3 length is 19 residues. Trimming took 5 bases from V and 8 from J; bases not matched to a gene: 23.

The sample holds a few counts of this clonotype. The rearrangement joins TRBV24-1 to TRBJ2-1; the match to TRBD2 covers 8 bases. The CDR3 contains 15 residues. The germline V gene encodes CDR1 KGHDR and CDR2 SFDVKD. J was trimmed by 3 bases and V by 12 bases; bases with no gene match: 12. CDR3: CAGRKAGAFYNEQFF. CDR3 in DNA: TGTGCCGGCCGCAAAGCGGGAGCTTTCTACAATGAGCAGTTCTTC.

This clonotype was observed many times. The V call is TRBV9, the J call TRBJ1-1, with D uncertain. Germline values: CDR1 SGDLS, CDR2 YYNGEE. The ends were cut back, 1 base at V and 2 bases at J, with 9 bases in the middle. The CDR3 is 14 residues long. This CDR3 is CASSVHPANTEAFF. In nucleotides, the CDR3 is TGTGCCAGCAGCGTACATCCAGCTAACACTGAAGCTTTCTTT.

About this clonotype: It may be a read error: a sequence one base away is much more abundant. The gene calls are TRBV7-3 and TRBJ2-5; 9 bases align to TRBD1. The CDR3 contains 13 residues. Per the germline V gene, CDR1 is SGHTA and CDR2 is FQGTGA. The CDR3 nucleotides read TGTGCCAGCAGCATTTGGACAGGGGAGACCCGGTACTTC. It encodes CASSIWTGETRYF. Filled out from reference TRBV7-3 and TRBJ2-5, the complete variable domain reads GAGVSQTPSNKVTEKGKYVELRCDPISGHTALYWYRQSLGQGPEFLIYFQGTGAADDSGLPNDRFFAVRPEGSVSTLKIQRTERGDSAVYLCASSIWTGETRYFGPGTRLLVL.

Turning to this clonotype: This may be a read error: a much more frequent sequence differs by one nucleotide. The V gene is TRBV30, the J gene TRBJ2-7; D could derive from TRBD1 or TRBD2 (5 bases each). Trimming removed 5 bases from V and 4 bases from J, with 15 bases in between. Germline V CDR1 and CDR2: GTSNPN, SVGIG (reference sequence). The CDR3 totals 13 residues. CDR3 loop: CAWGRGREYEQYF. The CDR3 nucleotides are TGTGCCTGGGGCCGGGGCAGGGAGTACGAGCAGTACTTC.

The V gene is TRBV6-1, the J gene TRBJ1-2, with 7 bases lining up with TRBD1. Germline V gene lookup returns CDR1 MNHNS and CDR2 SASEGT. The CDR3 totals 14 residues. J lost 5 bases, V lost 0 bases, and 3 bases had no gene match. The CDR3 reads CASSEAPGGYGYTF. As DNA, the CDR3 is TGTGCCAGCAGTGAAGCGCCAGGGGGGTATGGCTACACCTTC.

Turning to this clonotype: The DNA is omitted, as the CDR3 cannot be located on it reliably, and the CDR3 follows TCRdb's listing. V is TRBV12-3 or TRBV12-4 and J is TRBJ1-4; the table assigns TRBD1, which was not confirmed against the DNA. A total of 15 residues make up the CDR3, ends included. The CDR3 spells CASSLDTGVRKTVFF.

About this clonotype itself: An end of the junction differs from the germline gene, which may be a read error. The chain uses TRBV7-7 and TRBJ2-1; tentatively, D is TRBD2 (5 bases). The CDR3 extends over 13 amino acids. Germline V gene data show CDR1 as SSHAT and CDR2 as FNYEAQ (reference sequence). CDR3 sequence (DNA): TGTGCTAGCAGTTATTACCTCGGGGATGAGCAGTTCTTC. Translated: CASSYYLGDEQFF. The variable domain in full, completed from reference TRBV7-7 and TRBJ2-1, reads GAGVSQSPRYKVTKRGQDVTLRCDPISSHATLYWYQQALGQGPEFLTYFNYEAQPDKSGLPSDRFSAERPEGSISTLTIQRTEQRDSAMYRCASSYYLGDEQFFGPGTRLTVL.

J is TRBJ2-2 and V is TRBV14; 10 positions match TRBD2. V lost 2 bases, J lost 4 bases, and 7 bases stayed unmatched. Germline CDR1 SGHDN, CDR2 FVKESK. The CDR3 length is 17 residues. The CDR3 loop reads CASSQRLLAGFTGELFF. CDR3 sequence (DNA): TGTGCCAGCAGCCAACGCTTACTAGCGGGGTTCACCGGGGAGCTGTTTTTT.

There are many counts of this clonotype. V usage is TRBV30 and J usage is TRBJ2-7, with a weak D call TRBD2 (6 bases). The V and J ends lost 4 bases and 8 bases respectively, with 15 bases between them. The germline CDR1 and CDR2 sequences are GTSNPN and SVGIG (reference sequence). The length of the CDR3 is 12 residues. CDR3 region: CAWTTVGRQQYF. In DNA form, the CDR3 reads TGTGCCTGGACCACCGTCGGGAGACAGCAGTACTTC.